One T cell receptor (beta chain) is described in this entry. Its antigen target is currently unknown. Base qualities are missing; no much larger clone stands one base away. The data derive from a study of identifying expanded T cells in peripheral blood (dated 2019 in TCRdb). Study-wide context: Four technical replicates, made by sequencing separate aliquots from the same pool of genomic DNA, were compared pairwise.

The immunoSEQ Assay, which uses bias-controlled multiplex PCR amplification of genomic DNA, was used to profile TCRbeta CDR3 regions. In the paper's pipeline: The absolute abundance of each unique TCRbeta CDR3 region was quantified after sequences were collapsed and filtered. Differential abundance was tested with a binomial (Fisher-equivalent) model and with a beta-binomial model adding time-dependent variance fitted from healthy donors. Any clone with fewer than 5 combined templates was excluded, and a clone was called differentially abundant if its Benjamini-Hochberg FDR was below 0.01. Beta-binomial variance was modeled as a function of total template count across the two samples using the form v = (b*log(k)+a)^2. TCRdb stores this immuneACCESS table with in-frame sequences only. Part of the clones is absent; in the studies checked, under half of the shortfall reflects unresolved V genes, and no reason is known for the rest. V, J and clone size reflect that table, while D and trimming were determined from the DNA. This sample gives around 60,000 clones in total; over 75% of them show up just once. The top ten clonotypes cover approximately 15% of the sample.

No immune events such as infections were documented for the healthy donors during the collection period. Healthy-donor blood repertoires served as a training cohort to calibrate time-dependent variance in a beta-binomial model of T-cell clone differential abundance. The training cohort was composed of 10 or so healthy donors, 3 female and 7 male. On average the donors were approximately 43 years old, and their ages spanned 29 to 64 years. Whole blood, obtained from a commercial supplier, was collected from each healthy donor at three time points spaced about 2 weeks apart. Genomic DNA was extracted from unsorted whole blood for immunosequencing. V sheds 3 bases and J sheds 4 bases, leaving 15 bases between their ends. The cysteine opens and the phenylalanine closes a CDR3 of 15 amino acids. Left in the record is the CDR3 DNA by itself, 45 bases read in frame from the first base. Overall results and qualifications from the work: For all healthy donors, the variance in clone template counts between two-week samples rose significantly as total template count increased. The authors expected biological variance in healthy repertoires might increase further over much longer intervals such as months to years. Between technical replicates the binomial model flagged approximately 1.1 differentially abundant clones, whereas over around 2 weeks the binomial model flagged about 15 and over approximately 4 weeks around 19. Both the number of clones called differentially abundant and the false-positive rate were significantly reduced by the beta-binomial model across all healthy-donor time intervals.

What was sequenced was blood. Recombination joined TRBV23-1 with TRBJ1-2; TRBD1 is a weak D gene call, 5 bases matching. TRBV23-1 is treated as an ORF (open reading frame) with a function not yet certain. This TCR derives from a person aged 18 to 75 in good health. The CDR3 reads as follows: CASSHCSGTVYGYTF. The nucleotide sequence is TGCGCCAGCAGTCATTGCTCCGGGACGGTCTATGGCTACACCTTC.